This paragraph reports one T cell receptor (beta chain). This record comes from a study of T cell changes during pregnancy in multiple sclerosis. Profiling relied on immunoSEQ multiplex PCR, and the TCRdb table lists in-frame clones only, not all of them. Among 43,000 or so clones listed, 80% to 95% were seen once. This CDR3 contains 15 residues. CDR1 is MNHEY and CDR2 is SMNVEV in the germline V gene (reference sequence). V lost 3 bases, J lost 7 bases, and 8 bases stayed unmatched. The TCR was taken from a female donor with multiple sclerosis, enrolled in a pregnancy study. The specimen was peripheral blood, collected in the third trimester of pregnancy. The chain is built from TRBV27 and TRBJ2-1; TRBD2 matches 8 bases. The CDR3 DNA sequence: TGTGCCAGCAGTTTCGGGACTAGTTCGTTGAATGAGCAGTTCTTC. It is translated as CASSFGTSSLNEQFF.